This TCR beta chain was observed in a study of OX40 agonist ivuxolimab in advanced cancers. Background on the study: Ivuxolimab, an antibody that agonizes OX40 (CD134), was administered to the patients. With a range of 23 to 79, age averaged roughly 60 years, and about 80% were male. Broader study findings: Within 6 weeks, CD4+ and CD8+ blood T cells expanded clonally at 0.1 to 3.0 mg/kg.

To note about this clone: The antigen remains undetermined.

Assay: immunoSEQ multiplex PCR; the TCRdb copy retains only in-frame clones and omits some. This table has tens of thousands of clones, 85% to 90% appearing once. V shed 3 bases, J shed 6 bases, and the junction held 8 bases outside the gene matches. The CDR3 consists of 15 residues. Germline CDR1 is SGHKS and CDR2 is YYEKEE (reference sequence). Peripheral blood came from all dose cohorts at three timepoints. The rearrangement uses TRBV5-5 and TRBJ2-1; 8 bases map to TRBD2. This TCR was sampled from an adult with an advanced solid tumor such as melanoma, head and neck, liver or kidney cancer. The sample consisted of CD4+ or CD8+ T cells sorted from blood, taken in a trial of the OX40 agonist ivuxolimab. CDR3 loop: CASSSGLVYSNEQFF. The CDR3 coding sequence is TGTGCCAGCAGCTCGGGACTAGTTTATTCCAATGAGCAGTTCTTC.